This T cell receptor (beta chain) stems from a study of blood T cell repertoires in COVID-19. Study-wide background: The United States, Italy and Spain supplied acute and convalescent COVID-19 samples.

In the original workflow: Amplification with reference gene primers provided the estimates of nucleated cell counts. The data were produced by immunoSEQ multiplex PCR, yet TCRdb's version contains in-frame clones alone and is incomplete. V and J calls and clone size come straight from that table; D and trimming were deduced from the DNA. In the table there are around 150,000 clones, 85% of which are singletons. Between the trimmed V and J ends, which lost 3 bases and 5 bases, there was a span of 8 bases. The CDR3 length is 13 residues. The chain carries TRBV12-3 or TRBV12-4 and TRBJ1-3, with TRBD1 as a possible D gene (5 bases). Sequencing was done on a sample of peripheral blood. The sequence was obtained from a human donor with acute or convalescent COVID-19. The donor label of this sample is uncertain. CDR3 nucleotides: TGTGCCAGCAGTTTGGGGCAGAGAAACACCATATATTTT. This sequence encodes CASSLGQRNTIYF.